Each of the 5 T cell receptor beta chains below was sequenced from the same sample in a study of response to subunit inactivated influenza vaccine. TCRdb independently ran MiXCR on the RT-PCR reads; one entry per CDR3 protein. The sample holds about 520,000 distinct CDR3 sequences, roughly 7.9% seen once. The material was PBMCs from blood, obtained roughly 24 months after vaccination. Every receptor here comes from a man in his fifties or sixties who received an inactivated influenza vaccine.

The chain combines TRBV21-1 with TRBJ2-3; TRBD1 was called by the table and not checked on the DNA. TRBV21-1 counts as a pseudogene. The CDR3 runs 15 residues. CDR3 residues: CASSPQAPKPDTQYF. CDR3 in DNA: TGTGCCAGCAGTCCCCAGGCCCCCAAGCCAGATACGCAGTATTTT.

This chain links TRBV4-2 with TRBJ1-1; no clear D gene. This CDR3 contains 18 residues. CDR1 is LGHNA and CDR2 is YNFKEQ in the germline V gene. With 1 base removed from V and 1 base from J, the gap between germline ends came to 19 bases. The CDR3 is CASSQVPAGRLGNTEAFF. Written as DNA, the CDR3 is TGTGCCAGCAGCCAAGTCCCAGCAGGAAGGCTCGGGAACACTGAAGCTTTCTTT.

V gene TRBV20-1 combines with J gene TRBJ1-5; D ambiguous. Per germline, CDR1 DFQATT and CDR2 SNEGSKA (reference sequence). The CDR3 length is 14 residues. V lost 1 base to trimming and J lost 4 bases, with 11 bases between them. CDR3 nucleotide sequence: TGCAGTGCTAGAGTAGGGAACCCTAATCAGCCCCAGCATTTT. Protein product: CSARVGNPNQPQHF.

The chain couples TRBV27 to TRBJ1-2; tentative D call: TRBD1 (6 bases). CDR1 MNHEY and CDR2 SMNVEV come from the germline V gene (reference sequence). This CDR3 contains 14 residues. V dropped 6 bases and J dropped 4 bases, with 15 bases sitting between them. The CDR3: CASRKTGASYGYTF. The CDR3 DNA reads TGTGCCAGCAGAAAGACAGGAGCTAGCTATGGCTACACCTTC.

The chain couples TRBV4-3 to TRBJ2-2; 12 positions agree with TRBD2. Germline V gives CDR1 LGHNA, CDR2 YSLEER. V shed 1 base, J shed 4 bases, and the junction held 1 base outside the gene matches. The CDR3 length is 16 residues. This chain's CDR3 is CASSQGTSGVTGELFF. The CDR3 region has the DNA TGCGCCAGCAGCCAAGGGACTAGCGGGGTCACCGGGGAGCTGTTTTTT.